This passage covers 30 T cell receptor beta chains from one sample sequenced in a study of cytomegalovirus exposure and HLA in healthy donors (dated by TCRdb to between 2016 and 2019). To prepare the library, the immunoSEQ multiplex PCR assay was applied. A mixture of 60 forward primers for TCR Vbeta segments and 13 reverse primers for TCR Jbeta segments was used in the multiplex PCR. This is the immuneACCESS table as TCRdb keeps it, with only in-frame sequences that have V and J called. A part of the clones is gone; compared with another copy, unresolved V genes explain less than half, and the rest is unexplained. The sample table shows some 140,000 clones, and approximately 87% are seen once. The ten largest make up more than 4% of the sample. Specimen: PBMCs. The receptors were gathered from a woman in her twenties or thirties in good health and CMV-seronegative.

The CDR3 DNA follows: TGTGCCAGCAGCTTATGGGGGGGCCCCAAAAACATTCAGTACTTC. This translates into CASSLWGGPKNIQYF. The chain carries TRBV7-9 and TRBJ2-4; D may be TRBD2 (7 bases). V was shortened by 2 bases and J by 2 bases, with 10 bases between the two germline ends. The CDR3 is 15 residues long. Germline V gene lookup returns CDR1 SEHNR and CDR2 FQNEAQ (reference sequence).

The CDR3 nucleotides are TGTGCCAGCACCTCACAGGTCGCGAACACCGGGGAGCTGTTTTTT. Translated, it gives CASTSQVANTGELFF. The chain combines TRBV6-1 with TRBJ2-2; TRBD1 is a possible D gene (5 bases). CDR3 length: 15 residues. V lost 7 bases, J lost 0 bases, and 12 bases lay in between. Per germline, CDR1 MNHNS and CDR2 SASEGT.

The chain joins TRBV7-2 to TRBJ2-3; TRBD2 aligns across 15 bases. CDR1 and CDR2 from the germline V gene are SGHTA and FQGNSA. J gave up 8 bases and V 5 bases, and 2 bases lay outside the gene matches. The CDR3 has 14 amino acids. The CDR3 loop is CASSPGLAGGTQYF. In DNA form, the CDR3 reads TGTGCCAGCAGCCCGGGACTAGCGGGAGGTACGCAGTATTTT.

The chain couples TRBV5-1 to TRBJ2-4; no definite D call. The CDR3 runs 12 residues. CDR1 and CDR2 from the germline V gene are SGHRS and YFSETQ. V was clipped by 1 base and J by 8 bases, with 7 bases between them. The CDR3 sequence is CASSLNGDIQYF. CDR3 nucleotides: TGCGCCAGCAGCTTGAACGGTGACATTCAGTACTTC.

The CDR3 here is CASSKQGSNYGYTF. The CDR3 DNA follows: TGTGCCAGCAGCAAACAGGGGAGCAACTATGGCTACACCTTC. The genes are TRBV6-1 and TRBJ1-2, with 7 bases aligning to TRBD1. CDR3 length: 14 residues. V gave up 6 bases and J gave up 2 bases; unmatched junction bases: 6. Germline assignment: CDR1 MNHNS and CDR2 SASEGT.

The CDR3 DNA reads TGTGCCAGCAGCCAAGAGGGGCTGGGGGGGGCCAACGTCCTGACTTTC. This translates into CASSQEGLGGANVLTF. The V gene is TRBV4-2, the J gene TRBJ2-6, with D possibly matching TRBD1 (5 bases). Per the germline V gene, CDR1 is LGHNA and CDR2 is YNFKEQ. The CDR3 runs 16 residues. The V end lost 0 bases, the J end lost 4 bases, and 10 bases lay between the germline ends.

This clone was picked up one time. The CDR3 loop is CAISESKRGGPLLQETQYF. CDR3 coding DNA: TGTGCCATCAGTGAGTCGAAGCGGGGGGGCCCTCTCTTACAAGAGACCCAGTACTTC. The rearrangement links TRBV10-3 to TRBJ2-5, with 10 bases fitting TRBD2. The V gene's germline CDR1 is ENHRY and CDR2 SYGVKD. There are 19 residues in the CDR3. Germline trimming cut 0 bases from V and 2 bases from J; bases unmatched to any gene: 12.

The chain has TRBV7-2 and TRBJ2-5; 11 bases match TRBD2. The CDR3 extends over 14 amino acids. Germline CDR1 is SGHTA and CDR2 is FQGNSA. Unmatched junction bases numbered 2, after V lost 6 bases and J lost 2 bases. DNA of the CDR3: TGTGCCAGCAGGCGGACTAGCGGGCAAGAGACCCAGTACTTC. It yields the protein CASRRTSGQETQYF.

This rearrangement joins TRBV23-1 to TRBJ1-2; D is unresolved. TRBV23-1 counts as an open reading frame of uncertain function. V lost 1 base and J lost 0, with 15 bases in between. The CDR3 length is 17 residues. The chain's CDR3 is CASSQYSSVRANYGYTF. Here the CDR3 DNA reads TGCGCCAGCAGTCAATACTCGAGCGTGAGAGCTAACTATGGCTACACCTTC.

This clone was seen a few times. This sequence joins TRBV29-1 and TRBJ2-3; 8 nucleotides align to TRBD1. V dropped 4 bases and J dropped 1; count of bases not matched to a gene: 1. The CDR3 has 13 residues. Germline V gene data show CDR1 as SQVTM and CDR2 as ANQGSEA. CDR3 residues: CSVGDRRTDTQYF. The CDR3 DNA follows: TGCAGCGTTGGGGACAGGCGCACAGATACGCAGTATTTT.

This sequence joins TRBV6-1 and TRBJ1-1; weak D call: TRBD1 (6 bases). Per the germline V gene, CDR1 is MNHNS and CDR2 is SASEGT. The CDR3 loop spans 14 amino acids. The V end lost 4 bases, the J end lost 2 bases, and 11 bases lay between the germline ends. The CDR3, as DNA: TGTGCCAGCAGTGTCAGGGGCCAAAACACTGAAGCTTTCTTT. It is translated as CASSVRGQNTEAFF.

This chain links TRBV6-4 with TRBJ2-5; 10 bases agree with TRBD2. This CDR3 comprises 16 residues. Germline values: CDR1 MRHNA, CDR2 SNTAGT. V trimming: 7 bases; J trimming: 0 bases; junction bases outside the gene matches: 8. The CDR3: CASNLKREGYQETQYF. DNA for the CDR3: TGTGCCAGCAACCTAAAGCGGGAGGGGTACCAAGAGACCCAGTACTTC.

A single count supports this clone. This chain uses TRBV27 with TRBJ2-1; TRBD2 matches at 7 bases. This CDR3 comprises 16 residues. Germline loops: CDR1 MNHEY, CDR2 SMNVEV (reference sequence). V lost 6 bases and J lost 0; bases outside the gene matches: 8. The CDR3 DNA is TGTGCCAGCAGCCCCCGGAGCGGGGACTCCTACAATGAGCAGTTCTTC. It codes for CASSPRSGDSYNEQFF.

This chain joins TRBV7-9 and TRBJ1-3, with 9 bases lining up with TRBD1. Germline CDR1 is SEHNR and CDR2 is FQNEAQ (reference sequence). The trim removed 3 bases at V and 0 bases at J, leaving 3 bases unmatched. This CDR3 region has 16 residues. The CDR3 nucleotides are TGTGCCAGCAGCTTGGGACAGGGACTCTCTGGAAACACCATATATTTT. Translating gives CASSLGQGLSGNTIYF.

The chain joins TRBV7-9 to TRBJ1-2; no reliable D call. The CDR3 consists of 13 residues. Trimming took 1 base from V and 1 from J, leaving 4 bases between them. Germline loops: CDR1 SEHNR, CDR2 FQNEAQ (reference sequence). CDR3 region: CASSLDSNYGYTF. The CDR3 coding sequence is TGTGCCAGCAGCTTAGACAGTAACTATGGCTACACCTTC.

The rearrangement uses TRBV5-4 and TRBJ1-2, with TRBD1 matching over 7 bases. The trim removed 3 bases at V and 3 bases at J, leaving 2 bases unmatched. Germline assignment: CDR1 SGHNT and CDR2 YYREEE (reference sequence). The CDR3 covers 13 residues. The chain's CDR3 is CASSSGGYYGYTF. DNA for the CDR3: TGTGCCAGCAGCTCAGGGGGGTACTATGGCTACACCTTC. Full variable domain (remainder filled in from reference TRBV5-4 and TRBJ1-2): ETGVTQSPTHLIKTRGQQVTLRCSSQSGHNTVSWYQQALGQGPQFIFQYYREEENGRGNFPPRFSGLQFPNYSSELNVNALELDDSALYLCASSSGGYYGYTFGSGTRLTVV.

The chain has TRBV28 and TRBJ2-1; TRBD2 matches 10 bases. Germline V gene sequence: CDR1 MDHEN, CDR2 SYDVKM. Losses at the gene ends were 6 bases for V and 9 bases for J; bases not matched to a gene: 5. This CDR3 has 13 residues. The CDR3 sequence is CASRAGLAIEQFF. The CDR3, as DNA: TGTGCCAGCAGGGCGGGACTAGCGATTGAGCAGTTCTTC.

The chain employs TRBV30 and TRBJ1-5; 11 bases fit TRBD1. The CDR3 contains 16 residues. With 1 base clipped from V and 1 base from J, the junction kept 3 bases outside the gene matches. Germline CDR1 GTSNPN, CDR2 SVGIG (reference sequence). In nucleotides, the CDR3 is TGTGCCTGGAGTGGGACAGGGGGCTGGAGCAATCAGCCCCAGCATTTT. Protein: CAWSGTGGWSNQPQHF.

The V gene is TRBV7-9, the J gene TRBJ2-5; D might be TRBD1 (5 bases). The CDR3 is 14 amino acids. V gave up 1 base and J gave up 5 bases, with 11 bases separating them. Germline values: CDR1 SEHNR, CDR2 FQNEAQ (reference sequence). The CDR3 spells CASSLVGEGETQYF. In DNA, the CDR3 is TGTGCCAGCAGCTTAGTAGGGGAAGGGGAGACCCAGTACTTC.

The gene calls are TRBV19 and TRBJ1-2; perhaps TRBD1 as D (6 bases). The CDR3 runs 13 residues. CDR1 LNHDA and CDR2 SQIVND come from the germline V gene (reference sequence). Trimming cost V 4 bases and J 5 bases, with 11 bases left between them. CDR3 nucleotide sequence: TGTGCCAGTAGTACCCCGCAGGGGTATGGCTACACCTTC. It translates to CASSTPQGYGYTF. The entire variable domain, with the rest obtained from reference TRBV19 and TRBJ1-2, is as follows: DGGITQSPKYLFRKEGQNVTLSCEQNLNHDAMYWYRQDPGQGLRLIYYSQIVNDFQKGDIAEGYSVSREKKESFPLTVTSAQKNPTAFYLCASSTPQGYGYTFGSGTRLTVV.

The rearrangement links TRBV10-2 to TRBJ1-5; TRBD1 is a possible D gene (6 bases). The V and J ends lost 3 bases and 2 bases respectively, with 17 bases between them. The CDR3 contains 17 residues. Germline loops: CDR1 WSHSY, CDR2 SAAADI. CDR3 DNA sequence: TGCGCCAGCAGTGACTCCGGCACAGGGCCCGGCAATCAGCCCCAGCATTTT. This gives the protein CASSDSGTGPGNQPQHF.

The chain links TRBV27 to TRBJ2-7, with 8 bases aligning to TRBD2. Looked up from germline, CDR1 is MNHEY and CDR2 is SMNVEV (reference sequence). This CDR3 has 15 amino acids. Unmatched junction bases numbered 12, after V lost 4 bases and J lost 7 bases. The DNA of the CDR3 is TGTGCCAGCAGTTATAGTAGTAGCGGGGTGTGGGAGCAGTACTTC. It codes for CASSYSSSGVWEQYF.

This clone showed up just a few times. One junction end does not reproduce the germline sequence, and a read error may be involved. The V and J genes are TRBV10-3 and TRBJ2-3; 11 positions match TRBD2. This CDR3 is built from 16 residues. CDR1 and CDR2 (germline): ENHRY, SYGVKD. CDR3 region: CASSDSSGGSTDTQYF. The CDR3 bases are TGTGCCAGCAGTGACTCTAGCGGGGGGTCGACAGATACGCAGTATTTT.

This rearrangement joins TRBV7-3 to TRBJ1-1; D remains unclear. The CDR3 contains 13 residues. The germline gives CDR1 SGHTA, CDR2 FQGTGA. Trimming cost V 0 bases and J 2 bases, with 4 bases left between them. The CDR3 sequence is CASSLTLNTEAFF. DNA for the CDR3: TGTGCCAGCAGCTTAACCCTCAACACTGAAGCTTTCTTT.

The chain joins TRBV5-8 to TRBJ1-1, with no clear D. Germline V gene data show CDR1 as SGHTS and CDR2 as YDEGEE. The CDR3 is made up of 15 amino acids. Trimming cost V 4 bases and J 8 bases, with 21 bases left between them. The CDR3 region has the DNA TGTGCCAGCAGCCCAGAGGGCTATGGGAATTCGGAAGCTTTCTTT. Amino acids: CASSPEGYGNSEAFF.

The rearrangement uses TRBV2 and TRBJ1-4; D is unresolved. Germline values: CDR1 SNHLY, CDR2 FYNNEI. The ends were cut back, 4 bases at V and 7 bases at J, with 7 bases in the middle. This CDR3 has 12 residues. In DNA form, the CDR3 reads TGTGCCAGCAGTGCCCAATCTGAAAAACTGTTTTTT. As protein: CASSAQSEKLFF.

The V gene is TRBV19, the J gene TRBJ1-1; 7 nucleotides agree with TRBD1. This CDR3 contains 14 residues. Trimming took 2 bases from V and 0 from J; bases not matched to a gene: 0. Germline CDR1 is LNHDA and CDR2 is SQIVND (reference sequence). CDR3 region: CASSITGVNTEAFF. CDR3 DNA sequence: TGTGCCAGTAGTATAACAGGGGTGAACACTGAAGCTTTCTTT.

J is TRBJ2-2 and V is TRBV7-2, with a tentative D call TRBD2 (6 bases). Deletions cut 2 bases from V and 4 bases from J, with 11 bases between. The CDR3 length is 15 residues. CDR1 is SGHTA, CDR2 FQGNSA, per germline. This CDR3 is CASSLQRGVTGELFF. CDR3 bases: TGTGCCAGCAGCTTACAACGCGGGGTCACCGGGGAGCTGTTTTTT.

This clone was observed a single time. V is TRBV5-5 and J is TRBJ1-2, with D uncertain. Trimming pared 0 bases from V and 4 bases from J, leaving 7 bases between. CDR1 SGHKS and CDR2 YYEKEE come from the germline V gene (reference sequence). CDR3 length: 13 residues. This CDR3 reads CASSLDTGYGYTF. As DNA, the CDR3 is TGTGCCAGCAGCTTGGACACGGGCTATGGCTACACCTTC.

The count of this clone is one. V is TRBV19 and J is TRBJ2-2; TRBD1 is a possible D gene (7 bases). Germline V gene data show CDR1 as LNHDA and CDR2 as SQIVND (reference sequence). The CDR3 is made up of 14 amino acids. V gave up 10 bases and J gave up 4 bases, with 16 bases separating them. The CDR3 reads CATTGGGFTGELFF. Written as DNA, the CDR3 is TGTGCCACCACCGGAGGGGGCTTCACCGGGGAGCTGTTTTTT.